This entry describes one T cell receptor beta chain. This sample was included in a study of control samples from healthy donors and cancer patients. TCRdb's copy holds only in-frame clones and misses some; the assay was immunoSEQ multiplex PCR. The sample holds under 85,000 clones, approximately 89% seen once. This receptor was identified in a man between 60 and 75 years old with colorectal cancer. Sequenced input: PBMCs.

The CDR3 DNA is TGTGCCAGCAGCTTAGGGACAGGGGGCCGGTATGGCTACACCTTC. Translating it yields CASSLGTGGRYGYTF. The chain links TRBV9 to TRBJ1-2, with 12 bases identical to TRBD1. The CDR3 contains 15 residues. After removal of 4 bases from V and 5 bases from J, the junction contained 6 bases not matched to a gene. CDR1 and CDR2 from the germline V gene are SGDLS and YYNGEE.